Sequencing of this TCR beta chain was carried out in a study of T cell changes during pregnancy in multiple sclerosis. From germline, CDR1 is MDHEN and CDR2 SYDVKM. There are 15 residues in the CDR3. V lost 4 bases to trimming and J lost 8 bases; unmatched junction nucleotides: 6. The protocol was immunoSEQ multiplex PCR, while the TCRdb copy is restricted to in-frame clones and leaves out a portion. The repertoire holds some 96,000 clones, with around 92% as singletons. This clone was observed a few times. This clonotype was sampled from a female donor with multiple sclerosis, enrolled in a pregnancy study. The chain has TRBV28 and TRBJ2-6, with TRBD1 matching over 9 bases. This specimen was peripheral blood, taken after pregnancy. The CDR3 DNA follows: TGTGCCAGCAGTTGGGGACAGGGTGATTCCAACGTCCTGACTTTC. Amino acid sequence: CASSWGQGDSNVLTF.